These 3 T cell receptor beta chains share one sample of origin, sequenced in a study of cytomegalovirus exposure and HLA in healthy donors. The PCR contained 60 Vbeta and 13 Jbeta primers. Data came from immunoSEQ multiplex PCR; TCRdb stores just in-frame clones and leaves some out. This sample carries approximately 120,000 clones, roughly 85% of them seen once, and the ten largest clones take under 8.5%. Specimen: PBMCs. The receptors shown here come from a woman under 40 in good health and CMV-seropositive.

This rearrangement joins TRBV2 to TRBJ2-1, with a possible D match to TRBD2 (7 bases). This CDR3 spans 15 amino acids. Germline-derived CDR1 and CDR2 are SNHLY and FYNNEI. The V end was cut by 6 bases, the J end by 3 bases, with 15 bases between. CDR3 protein: CASRPGGGGYNEQFF. Written as DNA, the CDR3 is TGTGCCAGCAGACCCGGAGGGGGGGGCTACAATGAGCAGTTCTTC.

The chain employs TRBV7-9 and TRBJ2-2; 7 bases map to TRBD2. Germline V lookup: CDR1 SEHNR, CDR2 FQNEAQ (reference sequence). V lost 1 base, J lost 5 bases, and 4 bases stayed unmatched. The CDR3 contains 15 residues. DNA for the CDR3: TGTGCCAGCAGCTTAGTCGTGGGGGGGACCGGGGAGCTGTTTTTT. This gives the protein CASSLVVGGTGELFF. The complete variable domain, with remaining parts taken from reference TRBV7-9 and TRBJ2-2, reads DTGVSQNPRHKITKRGQNVTFRCDPISEHNRLYWYRQTLGQGPEFLTYFQNEAQLEKSRLLSDRFSAERPKGSFSTLEIQRTEQGDSAMYLCASSLVVGGTGELFFGEGSRLTVL.

The chain couples TRBV7-9 to TRBJ2-2, with TRBD2 as a possible D gene (6 bases). The CDR3 runs 14 residues. The V gene's germline CDR1 is SEHNR and CDR2 FQNEAQ (reference sequence). V lost 0 bases and J 5 bases, leaving 7 bases between the germline ends. DNA for the CDR3: TGTGCCAGCAGCTTAGCAGGGACTACCGGGGAGCTGTTTTTT. Its translation is CASSLAGTTGELFF.